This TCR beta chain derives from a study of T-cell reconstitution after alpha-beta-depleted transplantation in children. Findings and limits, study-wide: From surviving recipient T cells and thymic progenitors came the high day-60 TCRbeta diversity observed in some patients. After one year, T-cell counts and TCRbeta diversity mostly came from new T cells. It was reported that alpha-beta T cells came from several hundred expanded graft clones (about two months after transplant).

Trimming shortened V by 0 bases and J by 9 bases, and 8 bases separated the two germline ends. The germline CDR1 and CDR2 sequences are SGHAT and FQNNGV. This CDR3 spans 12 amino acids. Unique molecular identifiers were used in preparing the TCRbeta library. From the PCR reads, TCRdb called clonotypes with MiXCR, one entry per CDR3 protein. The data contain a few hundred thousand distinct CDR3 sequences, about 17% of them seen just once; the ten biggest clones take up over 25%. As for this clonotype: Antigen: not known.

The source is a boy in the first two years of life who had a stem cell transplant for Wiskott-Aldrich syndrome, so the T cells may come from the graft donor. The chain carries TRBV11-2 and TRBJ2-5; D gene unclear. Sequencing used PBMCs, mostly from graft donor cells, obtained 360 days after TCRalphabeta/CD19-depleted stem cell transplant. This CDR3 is CASSLDRSPQYF. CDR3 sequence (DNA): TGTGCCAGCAGCTTAGATAGATCGCCCCAGTACTTC.